The clone carrying this T cell receptor (beta chain) has more than one count but fewer than ten. What it binds is not known. The authors took one heparinised blood draw, averaging roughly 100 mL, from each donor. Expressed TCRB transcripts were sequenced after all isolated RNA was converted to cDNA. TCRdb keeps only in-frame clones here, not all; method: immunoSEQ multiplex PCR. This sample has about 150,000 clones, with approximately 13% found just once. This record comes from a study of beta chain features in type 1 diabetes. Study-level information: Healthy donors and patients showed comparable age, gender and cell yields. Examined across all samples were roughly 110,000,000 sorted cells.

Germline V gene data show CDR1 as ENHRY and CDR2 as SYGVKD. Trimming removed 8 bases at V and 1 base at J, with 10 bases between. The CDR3 sequence is 13 residues long. Overall study findings and caveats: Moderate yet significant TCRB CDR3 shortening was seen in Type 1 diabetes patients in all four CD4+ subsets.

Sequences were obtained from central memory CD4+ T cells from blood. This TCR came from a man in his late teens or twenties with type 1 diabetes. The chain joins TRBV10-3 to TRBJ2-3, with D maybe TRBD2 (6 bases). The CDR3 region has the DNA TGTGCCATCGGGATAGCGGGCACAGATACGCAGTATTTT. This translates into CAIGIAGTDTQYF.